This is a list of T cell receptor beta chains from one sample in a study of cytomegalovirus exposure and HLA in healthy donors. Profiling relied on immunoSEQ multiplex PCR, and the TCRdb table lists in-frame clones only, not all of them. The sample lists roughly 56,000 clones, around nine tenths occurring once. Sequencing was performed on PBMCs. The receptors derive from a man between 18 and 35 years old in good health and CMV-seronegative. CDR3s include the opening cysteine and the closing phenylalanine or tryptophan. D genes are given only for firm matches.

j_call d_call v_call cdr3_aa
TRBJ2-7 TRBD1 TRBV2 CASCPGGVDYEQYF
TRBJ2-1 TRBD2 TRBV4-1 CASRTGLDTYNEQFF
TRBJ2-1 TRBD2 TRBV10-3 CAISGTGSRGEFF
TRBJ1-1 TRBD1 TRBV6-1 CASSERRTGGTEAFF
TRBJ1-2 - TRBV5-4 CASSSDSRTYGYTF
TRBJ2-1 - TRBV6-1 CASSVPNYNEQFF
TRBJ2-3 - TRBV10-1 CASSDSGESTDTQYF
TRBJ1-2 TRBD1 TRBV9 CASSVDRAGGGYTF
TRBJ2-2 - TRBV5-1 CASRRDGNTGELFF
TRBJ2-5 - TRBV14 CASSQGVSRKTQYF
TRBJ2-1 TRBD2 TRBV7-8 CASSLGAGAHNEQFF
TRBJ1-1 TRBD1 TRBV18 CASSFTGQSNTEAFF
TRBJ2-7 TRBD1 TRBV28 CASTLPGTGNEQYF
TRBJ2-5 TRBD2 TRBV4-2 CASSQELAGVAETQYF
TRBJ2-7 TRBD2 TRBV28 CASINQAGGSDEQYF
TRBJ2-7 - TRBV19 CASSIASGYEQYF
TRBJ2-2 TRBD1 TRBV29-1 CIAGAGGPGELFF
TRBJ2-1 TRBD2 TRBV30 CAWSPAKTSGRVNEQFF
TRBJ2-3 TRBD2 TRBV5-1 CASSLTTSGRADTQYF
TRBJ1-2 - TRBV5-1 CASSSNRVNYGYTF
TRBJ2-1 TRBD2 TRBV27 CASVSLAGDYNEQFF
TRBJ1-1 - TRBV7-2 CASSPGQASTEAFF
TRBJ2-1 - TRBV28 CASSFGRNNEQFF
TRBJ2-7 - TRBV7-7 CASSPAGSNEQYF
TRBJ1-4 - TRBV9 CASSVMIGTNEKLFF
TRBJ1-5 - TRBV28 CASSFPRSERQPQHF
TRBJ2-7 - TRBV4-1 CASSQDKRGGPYEQYF
TRBJ2-2 TRBD2 TRBV28 CASSFGAGAKAGELFF
TRBJ2-1 - TRBV7-3 CASSFGNEQFF
TRBJ2-2 - TRBV15 CATSRDFGWDTGELFF
TRBJ2-1 TRBD2 TRBV11-2 CASSLLAGGYNEQFF
TRBJ1-4 TRBD1 TRBV5-1 CASSPTGGDEKLFF
TRBJ2-7 TRBD1 TRBV6-6 CASMGDRKSYEQYF
TRBJ2-7 - TRBV15 CATSREVGDTDEQYF
TRBJ2-7 TRBD2 TRBV19 CASSIPTSGTREQYF
TRBJ2-7 TRBD1 TRBV28 CASRVGQGTYEQYF
TRBJ2-2 TRBD2 TRBV6-1 CASSEEAGTGELFF
TRBJ2-7 - TRBV20-1 CSVARGDEQYF
TRBJ1-5 - TRBV10-1 CASSPSGSNQPQHF
TRBJ1-1 - TRBV11-2 CASSLDGRGGAFF
TRBJ2-5 - TRBV18 CASSPQGRTTQYF
TRBJ2-1 - TRBV6-1 CASSERGVRSINEQFF
TRBJ2-1 TRBD1 TRBV5-6 CASSFWDRTEQFF
TRBJ2-5 - TRBV5-3 CARSLTGDPQGETQYF
TRBJ1-1 - TRBV28 CASSFGRGAGLNTEAFF
TRBJ2-4 - TRBV6-5 CASSYSSAAVLHF
TRBJ2-1 TRBD2 TRBV6-5 CASSYGTSGRNEQFF
TRBJ2-1 - TRBV9 CASSDTSIDEQFF
TRBJ2-7 TRBD1 TRBV7-8 CASSSSRDRASHEQYF
TRBJ2-5 TRBD1 TRBV7-2 CASSSRTGQETQYF
TRBJ2-5 TRBD1 TRBV10-3 CASSWGQLGETQYF
TRBJ2-5 - TRBV19 CASSDLDSRETQYF
TRBJ2-7 TRBD1 TRBV19 CASSIAPRDRVKPNYEQYF
TRBJ1-4 - TRBV6-5 CASRRTATNEKLFF
TRBJ2-2 TRBD2 TRBV5-6 CASSLRREGHTGELFF
TRBJ2-1 - TRBV4-2 CASSQEGLALEDEQFF
TRBJ1-2 TRBD1 TRBV7-9 CASSRIRTGGADGYTF
TRBJ1-2 TRBD1 TRBV9 CASSAQTGQGIDGYTF
TRBJ2-1 - TRBV7-2 CASSPEGGEQFF
TRBJ2-7 TRBD2 TRBV10-3 CAIGTSGSDEQYF